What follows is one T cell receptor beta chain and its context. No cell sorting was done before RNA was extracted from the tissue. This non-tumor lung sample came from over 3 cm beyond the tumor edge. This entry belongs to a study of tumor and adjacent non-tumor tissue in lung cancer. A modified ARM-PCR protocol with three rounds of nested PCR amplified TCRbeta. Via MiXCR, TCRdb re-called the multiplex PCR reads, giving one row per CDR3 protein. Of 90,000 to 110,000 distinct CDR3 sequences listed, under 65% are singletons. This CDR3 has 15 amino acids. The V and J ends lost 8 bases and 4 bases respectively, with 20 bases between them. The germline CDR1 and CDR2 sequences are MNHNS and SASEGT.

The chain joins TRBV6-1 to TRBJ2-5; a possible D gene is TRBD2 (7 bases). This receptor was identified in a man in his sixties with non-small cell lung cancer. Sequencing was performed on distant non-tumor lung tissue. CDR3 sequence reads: CASGNMGGGGETQYF. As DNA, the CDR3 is TGTGCCAGCGGTAACATGGGGGGAGGGGGAGAGACCCAGTACTTC.